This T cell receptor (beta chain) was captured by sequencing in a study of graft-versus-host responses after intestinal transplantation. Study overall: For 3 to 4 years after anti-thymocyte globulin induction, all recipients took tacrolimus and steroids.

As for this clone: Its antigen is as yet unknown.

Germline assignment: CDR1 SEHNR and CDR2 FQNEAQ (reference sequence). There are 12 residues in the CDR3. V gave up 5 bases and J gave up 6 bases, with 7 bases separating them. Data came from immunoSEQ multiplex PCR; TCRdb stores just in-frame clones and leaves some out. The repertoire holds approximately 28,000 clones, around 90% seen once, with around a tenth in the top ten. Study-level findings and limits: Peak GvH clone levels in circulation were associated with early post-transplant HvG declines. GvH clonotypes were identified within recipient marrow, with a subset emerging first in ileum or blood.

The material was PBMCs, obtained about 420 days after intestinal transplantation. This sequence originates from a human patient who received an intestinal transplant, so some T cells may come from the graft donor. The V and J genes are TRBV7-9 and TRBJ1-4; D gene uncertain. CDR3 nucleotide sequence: TGTGCCAGCAGCGAGGACGATGAAAAACTGTTTTTT. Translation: CASSEDDEKLFF.